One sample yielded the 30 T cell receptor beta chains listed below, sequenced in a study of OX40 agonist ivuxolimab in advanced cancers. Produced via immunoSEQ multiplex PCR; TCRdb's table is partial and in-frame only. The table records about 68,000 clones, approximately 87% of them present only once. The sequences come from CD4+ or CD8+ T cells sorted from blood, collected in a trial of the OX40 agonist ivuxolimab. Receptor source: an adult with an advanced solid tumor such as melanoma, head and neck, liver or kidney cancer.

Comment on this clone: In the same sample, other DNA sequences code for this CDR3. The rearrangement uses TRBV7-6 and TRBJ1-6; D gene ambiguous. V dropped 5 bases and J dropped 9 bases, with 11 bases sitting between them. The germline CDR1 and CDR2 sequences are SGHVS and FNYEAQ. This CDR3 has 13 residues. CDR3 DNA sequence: TGTGCCAGCAGCACCAGGCAGTTTTCACCCCTCCACTTT. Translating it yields CASSTRQFSPLHF.

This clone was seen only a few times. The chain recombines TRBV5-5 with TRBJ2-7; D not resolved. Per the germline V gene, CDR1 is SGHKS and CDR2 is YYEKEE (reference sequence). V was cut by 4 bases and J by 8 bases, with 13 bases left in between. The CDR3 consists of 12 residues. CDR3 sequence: CASSPRPGQQYF. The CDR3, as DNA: TGTGCCAGCAGCCCCCGGCCCGGGCAGCAGTACTTC.

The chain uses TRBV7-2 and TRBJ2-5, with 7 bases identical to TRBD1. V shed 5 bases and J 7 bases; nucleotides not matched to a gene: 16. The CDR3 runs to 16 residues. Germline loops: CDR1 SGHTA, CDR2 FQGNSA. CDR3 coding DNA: TGTGCCAGCAGCGCCGACAGGGCGCGCAGGGCTACGACCCAGTACTTC. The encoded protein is CASSADRARRATTQYF.

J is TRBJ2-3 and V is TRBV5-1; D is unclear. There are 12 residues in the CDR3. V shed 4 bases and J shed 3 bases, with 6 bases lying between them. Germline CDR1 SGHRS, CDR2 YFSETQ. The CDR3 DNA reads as TGCGCCAGCAGCGGAAATACAGATACGCAGTATTTT. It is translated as CASSGNTDTQYF.

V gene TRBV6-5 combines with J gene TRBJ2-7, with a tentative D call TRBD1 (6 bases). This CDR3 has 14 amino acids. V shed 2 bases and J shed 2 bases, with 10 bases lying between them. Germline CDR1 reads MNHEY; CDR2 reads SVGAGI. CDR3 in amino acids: CASSYGQSTYEQYF. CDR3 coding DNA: TGTGCCAGCAGTTACGGACAGAGCACCTACGAGCAGTACTTC.

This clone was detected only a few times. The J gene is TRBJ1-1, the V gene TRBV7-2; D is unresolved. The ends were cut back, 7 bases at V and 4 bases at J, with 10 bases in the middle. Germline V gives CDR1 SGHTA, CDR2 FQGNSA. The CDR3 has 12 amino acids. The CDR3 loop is CASTILTTEAFF. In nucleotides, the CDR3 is TGTGCCAGCACGATCCTGACCACTGAAGCTTTCTTT.

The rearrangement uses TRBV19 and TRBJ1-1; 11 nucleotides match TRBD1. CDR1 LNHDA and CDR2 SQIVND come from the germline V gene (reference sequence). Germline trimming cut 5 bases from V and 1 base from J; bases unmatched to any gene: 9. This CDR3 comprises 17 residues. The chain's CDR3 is CASSPGPGTGGNTEAFF. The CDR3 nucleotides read TGTGCCAGTAGTCCAGGCCCCGGGACAGGGGGGAACACTGAAGCTTTCTTT.

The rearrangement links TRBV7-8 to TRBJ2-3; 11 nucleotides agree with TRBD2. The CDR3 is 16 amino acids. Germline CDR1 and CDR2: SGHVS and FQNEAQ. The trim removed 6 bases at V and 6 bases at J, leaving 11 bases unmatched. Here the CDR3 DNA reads TGTGCCAGCAGGTCCCTAGCGGGGGGATCGAGGGATACGCAGTATTTT. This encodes CASRSLAGGSRDTQYF.

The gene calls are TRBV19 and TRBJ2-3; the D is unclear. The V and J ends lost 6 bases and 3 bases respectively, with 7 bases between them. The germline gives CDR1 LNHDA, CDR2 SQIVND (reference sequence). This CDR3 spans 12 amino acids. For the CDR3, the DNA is TGTGCCAGTAGCCTAAGGACAGATACGCAGTATTTT. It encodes CASSLRTDTQYF.

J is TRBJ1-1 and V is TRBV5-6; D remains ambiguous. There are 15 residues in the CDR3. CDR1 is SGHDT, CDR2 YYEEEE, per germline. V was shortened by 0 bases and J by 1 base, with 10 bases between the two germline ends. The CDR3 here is CASSLVGTRNTEAFF. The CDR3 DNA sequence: TGTGCCAGCAGCTTGGTGGGCACCCGGAACACTGAAGCTTTCTTT.

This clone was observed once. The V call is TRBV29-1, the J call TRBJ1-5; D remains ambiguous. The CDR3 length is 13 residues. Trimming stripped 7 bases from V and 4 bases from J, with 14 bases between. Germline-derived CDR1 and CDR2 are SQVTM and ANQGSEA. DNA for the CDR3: TGCAGCGCTGCTTCTGGGCGGAATCAGCCCCAGCATTTT. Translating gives CSAASGRNQPQHF.

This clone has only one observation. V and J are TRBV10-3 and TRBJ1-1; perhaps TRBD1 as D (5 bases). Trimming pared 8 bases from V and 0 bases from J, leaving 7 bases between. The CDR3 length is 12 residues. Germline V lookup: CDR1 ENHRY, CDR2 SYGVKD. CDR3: CAIGALNTEAFF. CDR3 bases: TGTGCCATCGGGGCGTTGAACACTGAAGCTTTCTTT.

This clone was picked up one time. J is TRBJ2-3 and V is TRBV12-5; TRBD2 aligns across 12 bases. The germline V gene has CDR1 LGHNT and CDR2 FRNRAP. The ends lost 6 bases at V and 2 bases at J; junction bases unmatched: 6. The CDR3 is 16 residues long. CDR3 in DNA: TGTGCTAGTGGCAAGACTAGCGGGGGACTCACAGATACGCAGTATTTT. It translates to CASGKTSGGLTDTQYF.

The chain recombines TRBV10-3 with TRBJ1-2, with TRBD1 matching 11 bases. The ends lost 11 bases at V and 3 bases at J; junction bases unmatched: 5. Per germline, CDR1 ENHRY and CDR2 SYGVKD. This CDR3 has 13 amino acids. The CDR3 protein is CASGTGGHYGYTF. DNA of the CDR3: TGTGCCTCGGGGACAGGGGGGCACTATGGCTACACCTTC.

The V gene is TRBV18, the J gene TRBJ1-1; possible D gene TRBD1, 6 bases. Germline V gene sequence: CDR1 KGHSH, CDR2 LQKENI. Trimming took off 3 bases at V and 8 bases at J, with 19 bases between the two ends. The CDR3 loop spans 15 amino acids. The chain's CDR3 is CASSPLQEGGSEAFF. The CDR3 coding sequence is TGTGCCAGCTCACCCCTCCAGGAGGGGGGCTCAGAAGCTTTCTTT. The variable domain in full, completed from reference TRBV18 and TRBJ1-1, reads NAGVMQNPRHLVRRRGQEARLRCSPMKGHSHVYWYRQLPEEGLKFMVYLQKENIIDESGMPKERFSAEFPKEGPSILRIQQVVRGDSAAYFCASSPLQEGGSEAFFGQGTRLTVV.

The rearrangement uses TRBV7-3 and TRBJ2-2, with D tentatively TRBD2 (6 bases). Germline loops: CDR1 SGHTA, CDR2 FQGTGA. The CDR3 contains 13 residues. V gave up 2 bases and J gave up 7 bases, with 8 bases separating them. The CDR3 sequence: CASSLGGNGELFF. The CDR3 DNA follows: TGTGCCAGCAGCTTAGGAGGGAACGGGGAGCTGTTTTTT.

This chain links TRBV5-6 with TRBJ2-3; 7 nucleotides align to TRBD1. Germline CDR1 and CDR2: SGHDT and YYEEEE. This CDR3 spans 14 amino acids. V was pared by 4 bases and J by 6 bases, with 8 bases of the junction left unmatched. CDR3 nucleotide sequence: TGTGCCAGCAGCCTAGAATCGACAGGGGATACGCAGTATTTT. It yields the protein CASSLESTGDTQYF.

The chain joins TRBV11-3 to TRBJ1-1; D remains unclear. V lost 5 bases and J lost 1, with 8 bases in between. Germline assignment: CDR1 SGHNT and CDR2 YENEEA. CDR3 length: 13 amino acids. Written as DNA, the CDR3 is TGTGCCAGCAGCGCCTTCCAGAACACTGAAGCTTTCTTT. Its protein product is CASSAFQNTEAFF.

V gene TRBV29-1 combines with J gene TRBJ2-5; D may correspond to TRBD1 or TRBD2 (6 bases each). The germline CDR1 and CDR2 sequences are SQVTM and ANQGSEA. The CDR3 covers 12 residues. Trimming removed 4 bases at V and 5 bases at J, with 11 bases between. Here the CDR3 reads CSVAGAGETQYF. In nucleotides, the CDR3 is TGCAGCGTTGCGGGGGCGGGGGAGACCCAGTACTTC.

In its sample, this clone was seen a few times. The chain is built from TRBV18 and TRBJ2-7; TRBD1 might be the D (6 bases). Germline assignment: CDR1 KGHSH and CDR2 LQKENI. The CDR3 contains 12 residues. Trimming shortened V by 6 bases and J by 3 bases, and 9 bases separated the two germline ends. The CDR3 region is CASSQDSYEQYF. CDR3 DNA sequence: TGTGCCAGCTCCCAGGACAGCTACGAGCAGTACTTC.

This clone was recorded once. The CDR3 reads CASRAAGGEKLFF. The CDR3 DNA reads as TGTGCCAGCAGGGCCGCCGGAGGAGAAAAACTGTTTTTT. This chain links TRBV6-1 with TRBJ1-4; D unresolved. Germline lookup yields CDR1 MNHNS and CDR2 SASEGT. The CDR3 length is 13 residues. V lost 6 bases to trimming and J lost 8 bases, with 13 bases between them.

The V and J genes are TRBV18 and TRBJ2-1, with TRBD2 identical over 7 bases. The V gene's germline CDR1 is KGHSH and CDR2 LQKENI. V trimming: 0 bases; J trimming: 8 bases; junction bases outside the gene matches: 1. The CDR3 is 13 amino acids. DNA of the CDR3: TGTGCCAGCTCACCACCGGGGGGGGATGAGCAGTTCTTC. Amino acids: CASSPPGGDEQFF. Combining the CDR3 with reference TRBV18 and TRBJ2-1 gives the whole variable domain NAGVMQNPRHLVRRRGQEARLRCSPMKGHSHVYWYRQLPEEGLKFMVYLQKENIIDESGMPKERFSAEFPKEGPSILRIQQVVRGDSAAYFCASSPPGGDEQFFGPGTRLTVL.

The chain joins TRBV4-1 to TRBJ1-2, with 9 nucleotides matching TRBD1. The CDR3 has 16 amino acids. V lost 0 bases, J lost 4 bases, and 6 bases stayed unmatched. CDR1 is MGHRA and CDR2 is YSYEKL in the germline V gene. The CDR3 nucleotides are TGCGCCAGCAGCCAAGATCCCCCGGGACAGGGCTATGGCTACACCTTC. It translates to CASSQDPPGQGYGYTF.

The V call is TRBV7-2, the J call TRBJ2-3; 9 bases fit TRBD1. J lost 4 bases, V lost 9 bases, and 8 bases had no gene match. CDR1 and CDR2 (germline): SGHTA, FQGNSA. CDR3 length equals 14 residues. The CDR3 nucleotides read TGTGCCAGTTCCGGGACAGGGATATCAGATACGCAGTATTTT. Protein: CASSGTGISDTQYF.

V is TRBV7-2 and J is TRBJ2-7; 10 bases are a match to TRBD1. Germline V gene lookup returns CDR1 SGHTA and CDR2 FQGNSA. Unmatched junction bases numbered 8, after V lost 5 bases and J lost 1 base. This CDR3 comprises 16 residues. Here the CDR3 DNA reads TGTGCCAGCAGCCCCCAGGACAGGGGGGGATCCTACGAGCAGTACTTC. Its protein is CASSPQDRGGSYEQYF.

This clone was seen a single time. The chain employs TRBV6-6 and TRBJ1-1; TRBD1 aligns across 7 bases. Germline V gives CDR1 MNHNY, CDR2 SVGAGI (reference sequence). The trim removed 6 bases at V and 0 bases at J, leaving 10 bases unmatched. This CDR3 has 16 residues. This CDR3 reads CASSLGQNRMNTEAFF. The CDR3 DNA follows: TGTGCCAGCAGCTTGGGACAGAATAGAATGAACACTGAAGCTTTCTTT.

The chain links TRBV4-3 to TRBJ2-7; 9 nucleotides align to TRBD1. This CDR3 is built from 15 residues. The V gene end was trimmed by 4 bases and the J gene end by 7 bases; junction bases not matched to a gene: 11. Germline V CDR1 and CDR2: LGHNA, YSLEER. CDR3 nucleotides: TGCGCCAGCAGCCGAATCGGGACAGGGTCGGGGGAGCAGTACTTC. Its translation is CASSRIGTGSGEQYF.

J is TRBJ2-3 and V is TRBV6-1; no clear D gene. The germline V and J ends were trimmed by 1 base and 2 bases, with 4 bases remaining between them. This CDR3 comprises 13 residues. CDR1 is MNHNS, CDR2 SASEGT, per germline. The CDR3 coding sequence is TGTGCCAGCAGTGAAGGGTACACAGATACGCAGTATTTT. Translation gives CASSEGYTDTQYF.

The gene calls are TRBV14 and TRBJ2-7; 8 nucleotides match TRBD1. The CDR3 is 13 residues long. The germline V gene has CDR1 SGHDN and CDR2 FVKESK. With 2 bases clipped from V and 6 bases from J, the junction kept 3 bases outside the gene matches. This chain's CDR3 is CASSQQGAGEQYF. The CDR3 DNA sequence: TGTGCCAGCAGCCAACAGGGGGCTGGCGAGCAGTACTTC.

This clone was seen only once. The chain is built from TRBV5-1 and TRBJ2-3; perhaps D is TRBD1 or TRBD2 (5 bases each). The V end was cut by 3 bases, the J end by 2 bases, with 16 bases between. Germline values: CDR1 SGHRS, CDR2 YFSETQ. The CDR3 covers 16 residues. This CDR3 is CASSYTGTDYTDTQYF. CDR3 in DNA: TGCGCCAGCAGCTATACCGGGACCGACTACACAGATACGCAGTATTTT.